A selection of T cell receptor beta chains follows, all from one sample in a study of cytomegalovirus exposure and HLA in healthy donors. The assay was immunoSEQ multiplex PCR, and TCRdb's table has in-frame clones only and misses some. The sample carries 120,000 or so clones, nearly 90% recorded once. Sequencing was done on a sample of PBMCs. These receptors were collected from a woman younger than 30 in good health and CMV-seronegative. Each CDR3 is given with its conserved first and last residue. The order of the fields is V gene, clone size, CDR3 length, D gene, J gene, CDR3 DNA, CDR3 protein. A D gene is named only where the DNA matches it firmly. Not all rows give a size; the values are once, few, many and, for expanded clones, a class.

TRBV11-2	-	13	-	TRBJ2-2	TGTGCCAGCAGCTTAGCGGGAACCGGGGAGCTGTTTTTT	CASSLAGTGELFF
TRBV11-2	-	13	-	TRBJ2-5	TGTGCCAGCGGTGGCGGAGACCAAGAGACCCAGTACTTC	CASGGGDQETQYF
TRBV5-1	few	11	-	TRBJ2-7	TGCGCCAGCAGCTTGGGGGGACTGTTGGCCTTC	CASSLGGLLAF
TRBV7-6	once	15	-	TRBJ2-7	TGTGCCAGCAGCTTAGGGTCCCCGCGAGTCGGCGAGCAGTACTTC	CASSLGSPRVGEQYF
TRBV7-9	-	15	-	TRBJ1-5	TGTGCCAGCAGCTTAATGAGTTCAGGGGATCAGCCCCAGCATTTT	CASSLMSSGDQPQHF
TRBV30	-	13	-	TRBJ2-3	TGTGCCTGGAGTGTACCGGGAAGGGATACGCAGTATTTT	CAWSVPGRDTQYF
TRBV11-3	-	14	TRBD2	TRBJ2-1	TGTGCCAGCAGCTCTGGACTAGCGACAGCTGAGCAGTTCTTC	CASSSGLATAEQFF
TRBV27	-	14	-	TRBJ2-5	TGTGCCAGCAGTTTAGTTGGGGGCTTGGAGACCCAGTACTTC	CASSLVGGLETQYF
TRBV28	-	12	-	TRBJ1-1	TGTGCCAGCAGGGGGCTGAACACTGAAGCTTTCTTT	CASRGLNTEAFF
TRBV4-1	few	15	-	TRBJ1-2	TGCGCCAGCAGCCAAGTTAAGCGGACCAGGCGGACCCACACCTTC	CASSQVKRTRRTHTF
TRBV19	-	16	-	TRBJ1-5	TGTGCCAGTAGTACTACACAGGTTACAGGCCTTCAGCCCCAGCATTTT	CASSTTQVTGLQPQHF
TRBV5-1	-	16	TRBD1	TRBJ2-3	TGCGCCAGCAGCGTCAGCGGGACAGGGGTCTCAGATACGCAGTATTTT	CASSVSGTGVSDTQYF
TRBV29-1	-	15	TRBD2	TRBJ2-3	TGCAGCGTTGGATCTAGCGGGGGTCGCACAGATACGCAGTATTTT	CSVGSSGGRTDTQYF
TRBV19	-	13	-	TRBJ1-2	TGTGCCAGTAGTATTGGGCCTTCTTATGGCTACACCTTC	CASSIGPSYGYTF
TRBV19	-	18	TRBD2	TRBJ2-6	TGTGCCAGTAGTCCGCGGACTAGCGGGAGCTCTGGGGCCAACGTCCTGACTTTC	CASSPRTSGSSGANVLTF
TRBV11-2	-	14	TRBD2	TRBJ2-1	TGTGCCAGCAGCGGGCGGGACTATCACAATGAGCAGTTCTTC	CASSGRDYHNEQFF
TRBV2	once	13	TRBD1	TRBJ2-2	TGTGCCAGCAGGGAGACAGGGTCCGGGGAGCTGTTTTTT	CASRETGSGELFF
TRBV6-1	-	15	-	TRBJ2-1	TGTGCCAGCAGTGAAGAGAATGACAATGTGGGTGAGCAGTTCTTC	CASSEENDNVGEQFF
TRBV19	-	17	TRBD1	TRBJ1-6	TGTGCCAGTAGTATACTGGGCACAGGGGGCATAAGTTCACCCCTCCACTTT	CASSILGTGGISSPLHF
TRBV2	-	14	-	TRBJ1-2	TGTGCCAGCAGTGCCTCTCCGTGGGGCGGTGGCTACACCTTC	CASSASPWGGGYTF
TRBV6-1	few	15	TRBD1	TRBJ2-1	TGTGCCAGCAGTGTCTCCGGGACAGGCGGCAATGAGCAGTTCTTC	CASSVSGTGGNEQFF
TRBV7-9	-	16	-	TRBJ2-3	TGTGCCAGCAGCTTAGGGTCTAAACTTCGCACAGATACGCAGTATTTT	CASSLGSKLRTDTQYF
TRBV5-6	-	15	-	TRBJ1-4	TGTGCCAGCACTCAATGGGGCCTTCATAATGAAAAACTGTTTTTT	CASTQWGLHNEKLFF
TRBV2	-	15	TRBD1	TRBJ1-1	TGTGCCAGCAGTGAATATCAGGGGGCAAACACTGAAGCTTTCTTT	CASSEYQGANTEAFF
TRBV7-2	-	15	TRBD2	TRBJ2-7	TGTGCCAGCAGCTCACAACTAGCGGGAAGGGAAAAGCAGTACTTC	CASSSQLAGREKQYF
TRBV7-9	-	14	-	TRBJ1-1	TGTGCCAGCAGCTTAATTCAGGGATTCTCTGAAGCTTTCTTT	CASSLIQGFSEAFF
TRBV6-6	-	16	-	TRBJ2-3	TGTGCCAGCACCGAAGGTTCAGGGTCGCGCACAGATACGCAGTATTTT	CASTEGSGSRTDTQYF
TRBV7-8	-	14	-	TRBJ2-1	TGTGCCAGCAGCACCCAGGCTAGCGTCACTGAGCAGTTCTTC	CASSTQASVTEQFF
TRBV28	once	14	-	TRBJ1-2	TGTGCCAGCAGTTTTCGGGGGGTATTCTATGGCTACACCTTC	CASSFRGVFYGYTF
TRBV27	-	13	TRBD1	TRBJ1-1	TGTGCCAGCAGTTTGAGACAGGGAAGCCGAGCTTTCTTT	CASSLRQGSRAFF
TRBV23-1	-	15	TRBD2	TRBJ2-7	TGCGCCAGCAGTCATCCCGAGCGGGAGTGCTACGAGCAGTACTTC	CASSHPERECYEQYF
TRBV9	-	15	TRBD1	TRBJ1-2	TGTGCCAGCAGCGTCACAGGGGCAGCTAACTATGGCTACACCTTC	CASSVTGAANYGYTF
TRBV29-1	-	11	-	TRBJ2-7	TGCAGCGTTGGATCGGTATACGAGCAGTACTTC	CSVGSVYEQYF
TRBV6-6	-	14	-	TRBJ2-5	TGTGCCACCCAGTACACCCATCTTTCAGAGACCCAGTACTTC	CATQYTHLSETQYF
TRBV30	-	14	-	TRBJ1-5	TGTGCCTGGAGCACAACGTATAGCAATCAGCCCCAGCATTTT	CAWSTTYSNQPQHF
TRBV10-1	once	16	-	TRBJ2-3	TGCGCCAGCAGTGAGCACGGCGGGGTTGTCACAGATACGCAGTATTTT	CASSEHGGVVTDTQYF
TRBV5-4	-	13	-	TRBJ2-3	TGTGCCTACCTAGGATCCAACACAGATACGCAGTATTTT	CAYLGSNTDTQYF
TRBV14	-	13	TRBD2	TRBJ2-1	TGTGCCAGCAGCCAAGATCCTAGCGGGCAGCAGTTCTTC	CASSQDPSGQQFF
TRBV30	-	13	-	TRBJ1-5	TGTGCCTGGAGTCGGCAGCGGGATCAGCCCCAGCATTTT	CAWSRQRDQPQHF
TRBV6-1	-	13	-	TRBJ2-3	TGTGCCAGCAGGCGACAGGGCACAGATACGCAGTATTTT	CASRRQGTDTQYF
TRBV19	-	14	TRBD1	TRBJ1-1	TGTGCCAGTAGTACACAGGGGAAATGGACTGAAGCTTTCTTT	CASSTQGKWTEAFF
TRBV2	-	16	TRBD1	TRBJ2-1	TGTGCCAGCAGCATTGAATGGGACAGGGGAGTGGATGAGCAGTTCTTC	CASSIEWDRGVDEQFF
TRBV4-3	-	14	TRBD2	TRBJ2-7	TGCGCCAGCAGCCCCTGGGAGGGGCCCTACGAGCAGTACTTC	CASSPWEGPYEQYF
TRBV6-5	-	12	-	TRBJ1-1	TGTGCCAGCAGTCCGACTTCTCTTGGAGCTTTCTTT	CASSPTSLGAFF
TRBV27	-	16	TRBD2	TRBJ2-1	TGTGCCAGCACCTTCGGCGAGACTAGCGGCGGTGGGGAGCAGTTCTTC	CASTFGETSGGGEQFF
TRBV16	-	15	-	TRBJ1-2	TGTGCCAGCAGCCAATCGGGGGCCGCTAACTATGGCTACACCTTC	CASSQSGAANYGYTF
TRBV11-2	-	14	-	TRBJ2-7	TGTGCCAGCAGCTTTTTACGGGAGAGCTACGAGCAGTACTTC	CASSFLRESYEQYF
TRBV11-2	once	17	-	TRBJ2-7	TGTGCCAGCAGCTTAAGGGCAAGGGACTCCCCCTCCTACGAGCAGTACTTC	CASSLRARDSPSYEQYF
TRBV27	-	19	TRBD2	TRBJ2-1	TGTGCCAGCAGTTCCCTGCGACTAGCGGGATCCGACGGCTACAATGAGCAGTTCTTC	CASSSLRLAGSDGYNEQFF